This is a list of T cell receptor beta chains from one sample in a study of PD-1 blockade in classical Hodgkin lymphoma. Some clones are missing from TCRdb's copy, which holds only in-frame ones; the method was immunoSEQ multiplex PCR. Of under 100,000 clones in the sample, about nine tenths were seen once. Specimen: peripheral blood mononuclear cells (PBMCs), collected before the second cycle of nivolumab. These receptors were obtained from a human donor with classical Hodgkin lymphoma. The CDR3 runs from the conserved cysteine through the conserved F or W. Each record gives: V gene, clone size, J gene, D gene, CDR3 DNA, CDR3 protein. The D gene is left open where the match is weak. Clone size is shown for a subset of rows, as once, few, many or a class of expanded clone.

TRBV10-3	NA	TRBJ1-1	NA	TGTGCCATCAGTAGGGGGAACACTGAAGCTTTCTTT	CAISRGNTEAFF
TRBV30	NA	TRBJ1-5	TRBD1	TGTGCCTGGAACAGGGACAGGGGGCCGCCACCCTATCAGCCCCAGCATTTT	CAWNRDRGPPPYQPQHF
TRBV7-9	NA	TRBJ1-2	NA	TGTGCCAGCAGCTTAGGGGCGGGGTACGTTGGCTACACCTTC	CASSLGAGYVGYTF
TRBV28	NA	TRBJ1-5	NA	TGTGCCAGCAGTTTATTAGTGGGGCCGGATCAGCCCCAGCATTTT	CASSLLVGPDQPQHF
TRBV25-1	once	TRBJ2-1	TRBD1	TGTGCCAGCAGTGAACCAGGGGGCTCCTACAATGAGCAGTTCTTC	CASSEPGGSYNEQFF
TRBV19	NA	TRBJ1-1	TRBD1	TGTGCCAGTAGTATCGCCAGGGGGTCGGACACTGAAGCTTTCTTT	CASSIARGSDTEAFF
TRBV7-2	NA	TRBJ1-3	NA	TGTGCCAGCAGCTTAGGGCGCGTAAGGGCTGGAAACACCATATATTTT	CASSLGRVRAGNTIYF
TRBV4-1	NA	TRBJ2-1	TRBD1	TGCGCCAGCAGCCAAGCCTCCGGGACAGGGATCCACAATGAGCAGTTCTTC	CASSQASGTGIHNEQFF
TRBV29-1	NA	TRBJ2-7	NA	TGCAGCGTTGAAGATCCAAGGGGGGGCCCCTACGAGCAGTACTTC	CSVEDPRGGPYEQYF
TRBV27	NA	TRBJ2-7	NA	TGTGCCAGCAGTCGACAGGGAGGGGAGCAGTACTTC	CASSRQGGEQYF
TRBV5-4	once	TRBJ2-1	TRBD1	TGTGCCAGCAGCTTGTTTGGGACAGGGCGGCAGTTCTTC	CASSLFGTGRQFF
TRBV7-9	NA	TRBJ2-7	TRBD1	TGTGCCAGCAGCCATTCCGGGACAGGAGTGGGCGAGCAGTACTTC	CASSHSGTGVGEQYF
TRBV18	NA	TRBJ2-1	NA	TGTGCCAGCTCACCACCGCCTTCGTTACGTGTAACCTACAATGAGCAGTTCTTC	CASSPPPSLRVTYNEQFF
TRBV6-4	NA	TRBJ2-6	NA	TGTGCCAGCACCAAAAAGGAGACCCAGAGGGCTGGGGCCAACGTCCTGACTTTC	CASTKKETQRAGANVLTF
TRBV7-2	NA	TRBJ1-5	TRBD1	TGTGCCAGCAGCTTACGGACAGGGCAAAATCAGCCCCAGCATTTT	CASSLRTGQNQPQHF
TRBV7-8	NA	TRBJ2-1	NA	TGTGCCAGCAGCTTAGTAGTGCCTCCCGGCAATGAGCAGTTCTTC	CASSLVVPPGNEQFF
TRBV2	NA	TRBJ1-1	NA	TGTGCCAGCATTGTCGATGAAGCTTTCTTT	CASIVDEAFF
TRBV5-1	NA	TRBJ2-3	NA	TGCGCCAGCAGCTTGCTGTTAGCTGCCGATACGCAGTATTTT	CASSLLLAADTQYF
TRBV29-1	NA	TRBJ2-1	NA	TGCAGCGTCACGGACAGTCAATACAATGAGCAGTTCTTC	CSVTDSQYNEQFF
TRBV2	NA	TRBJ2-1	NA	TGTGCCAGCGCAGGAGGCTCCTACAATGAGCAGTTCTTC	CASAGGSYNEQFF
TRBV30	NA	TRBJ2-3	NA	TGTGCCTGGAGTCATTTGGCAGGGTCTACAGATACGCAGTATTTT	CAWSHLAGSTDTQYF
TRBV27	NA	TRBJ2-7	NA	TGTGCCAGCAGCAGGAGGGCAGGGCCCTACGAGCAGTACTTC	CASSRRAGPYEQYF
TRBV7-9	NA	TRBJ2-3	TRBD1	TGTGCCAGCACCCAAACCGGGACAGGGGCCACAGATACGCAGTATTTT	CASTQTGTGATDTQYF
TRBV11-2	NA	TRBJ1-3	NA	TGTGCCAGCAGCTCCGGGACCGGCTCTGGAAACACCATATATTTT	CASSSGTGSGNTIYF
TRBV7-9	NA	TRBJ2-3	NA	TGTGCCAGCAGCCCATTGACAGTCACAGATACGCAGTATTTT	CASSPLTVTDTQYF
TRBV10-3	NA	TRBJ2-7	NA	TGTGCCATCAACGCTGGGGACTACGAGCAGTACTTC	CAINAGDYEQYF
TRBV5-4	once	TRBJ2-7	NA	TGTGCCAGCAGCTTGGTAGTCGGCCCCTACGAGCAGTACTTC	CASSLVVGPYEQYF
TRBV2	NA	TRBJ2-4	NA	TGTGCCAGCAGTGTGGAGGGGTCCCACAAAAACATTCAGTACTTC	CASSVEGSHKNIQYF
TRBV6-1	NA	TRBJ2-2	NA	TGTGCCAGCAGTGAAGTTTTCGGGGAGCTGTTTTTT	CASSEVFGELFF
TRBV10-3	once	TRBJ1-3	NA	TGTGCCATCAGAAAGGACACTGGAAACACCATATATTTT	CAIRKDTGNTIYF
TRBV5-8	NA	TRBJ2-6	NA	TGTGCCAGCAGCTTGGCTGGGGCCAACGTCCTGACTTTC	CASSLAGANVLTF
TRBV6-5	few	TRBJ1-3	NA	TGTGCCAGCAGTTCCCCCGACAGGGGAAACACCATATATTTT	CASSSPDRGNTIYF
TRBV7-3	NA	TRBJ1-1	NA	TGTGCCAGCAGCCCAGGGGCGCGGACTGAAGCTTTCTTT	CASSPGARTEAFF
TRBV5-1	few	TRBJ1-2	NA	TGCGCCAGCAGCTTATTGGGACCTCAGCGGTATGGCTACACCTTC	CASSLLGPQRYGYTF
TRBV4-1	NA	TRBJ1-1	NA	TGCGCCAGCAGCCAAGGTAGGACAGTTAACACTGAAGCTTTCTTT	CASSQGRTVNTEAFF
TRBV6-5	NA	TRBJ2-7	NA	TGTGCCAGTTCCGACAGGTTCCTTTCCTACGAGCAGTACTTC	CASSDRFLSYEQYF
TRBV7-3	NA	TRBJ2-3	NA	TGTGCCAGCAGCTTGCTCCGCGGCGGGGATACGCAGTATTTT	CASSLLRGGDTQYF
TRBV30	NA	TRBJ2-7	TRBD2	TGTGCCTGCGATGGGACTAGCGGGTCGTCCTACGAGCAGTACTTC	CACDGTSGSSYEQYF
TRBV5-1	NA	TRBJ2-7	NA	TGCGCCAGCAGCTTGGAAGACAGGACCTACGAGCAGTACTTC	CASSLEDRTYEQYF
TRBV12-5	NA	TRBJ1-5	NA	TGTGCTAGTGGTTTGGATCAGCCCCAGCATTTT	CASGLDQPQHF
TRBV19	NA	TRBJ2-7	TRBD2	TGTGCCAGTAGGCGGGAGGGCTACGAGCAGTACTTC	CASRREGYEQYF
TRBV4-1	NA	TRBJ1-5	NA	TGCGCCAGCAGCCAAAACCAGGGCAATCAGCCCCAGCATTTT	CASSQNQGNQPQHF
TRBV28	NA	TRBJ2-1	NA	TGTGCCAGCACCCGGGAACGCCGTGGGAATGAGCAGTTCTTC	CASTRERRGNEQFF
TRBV7-9	NA	TRBJ2-2	TRBD1	TGTGCCAGCAGCCCTTGGACAGGGGACGCCGGGGAGCTGTTTTTT	CASSPWTGDAGELFF
TRBV7-9	NA	TRBJ2-7	NA	TGTGCCAGCAGCTCCCCCGAAAGCCCCTGGGAGCAGTACTTC	CASSSPESPWEQYF
TRBV4-1	NA	TRBJ2-2	NA	TGCGCCAGCAGCCCCCGTCAGGGCGCGAACACCGGGGAGCTGTTTTTT	CASSPRQGANTGELFF
TRBV9	NA	TRBJ2-1	NA	TGTGCCAGCAGCCTTAAGGGAGGACTAAGCAATGAGCAGTTCTTC	CASSLKGGLSNEQFF
TRBV28	NA	TRBJ1-2	TRBD1	TGTGCCAGCAGTTTTTACTGGACAGGGGGGTATGGCTACACCTTC	CASSFYWTGGYGYTF
TRBV5-4	NA	TRBJ2-7	TRBD2	TGTGCCAGCGGAAACGGACTAGCGTACTACGAGCAGTACTTC	CASGNGLAYYEQYF
TRBV4-1	NA	TRBJ2-7	NA	TGCGCCAGCAGCCAAGAATTGGGGTATTCCTCCTACGAGCAGTACTTC	CASSQELGYSSYEQYF
TRBV11-1	once	TRBJ2-7	TRBD2	TGTGCCAGCAGCCTAGTCTCACTAGCGGGAGGATACGAGCAGTACTTC	CASSLVSLAGGYEQYF
TRBV7-9	NA	TRBJ2-3	TRBD1	TGTGCCAGCAGCTCTCGGGGACAGCTTCCCACAGATACGCAGTATTTT	CASSSRGQLPTDTQYF
TRBV29-1	NA	TRBJ2-1	TRBD2	TGCAGCGTTGAGGGTGCTAGCGGGTACTCCTACAATGAGCAGTTCTTC	CSVEGASGYSYNEQFF